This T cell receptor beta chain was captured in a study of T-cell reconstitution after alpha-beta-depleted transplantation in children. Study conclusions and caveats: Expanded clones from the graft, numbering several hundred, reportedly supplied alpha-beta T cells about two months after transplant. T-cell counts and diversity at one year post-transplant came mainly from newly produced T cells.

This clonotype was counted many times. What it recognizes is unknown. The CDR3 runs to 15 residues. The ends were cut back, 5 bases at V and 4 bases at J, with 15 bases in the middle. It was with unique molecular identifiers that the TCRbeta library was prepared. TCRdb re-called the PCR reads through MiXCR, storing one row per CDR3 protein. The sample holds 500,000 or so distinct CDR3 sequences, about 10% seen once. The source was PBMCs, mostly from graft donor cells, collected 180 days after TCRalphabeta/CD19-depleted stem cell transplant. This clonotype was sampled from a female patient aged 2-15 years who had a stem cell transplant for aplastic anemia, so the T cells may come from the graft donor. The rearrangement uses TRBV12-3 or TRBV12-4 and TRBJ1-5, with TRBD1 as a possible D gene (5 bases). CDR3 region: CASSPREGRNQPQHF. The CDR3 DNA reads TGTGCCAGCAGTCCTCGGGAGGGACGAAATCAGCCCCAGCATTTT.